The next 26 T cell receptor beta chains were all read from a single sample in a study of control samples from healthy donors and cancer patients. Some clones are missing from TCRdb's copy, which holds only in-frame ones; the method was immunoSEQ multiplex PCR. The table has under 150,000 clones, approximately 90% seen once. The specimen sequenced was blood. These receptors all come from a woman in her 70s in good health.

The chain has TRBV7-9 and TRBJ2-7; either TRBD1 or TRBD2 may fit D (5 bases each). Germline lookup yields CDR1 SEHNR and CDR2 FQNEAQ (reference sequence). CDR3 length equals 16 residues. With 2 bases removed from V and 6 bases from J, the gap between germline ends came to 20 bases. As DNA, the CDR3 is TGTGCCAGCAGCTTAAGGCTGGCAGGGAATAGCGCCGAGCAGTACTTC. The encoded protein is CASSLRLAGNSAEQYF.

The CDR3 nucleotides read TGTGCCAGCTCACCACTGTTCAGGACAGCCGGAGATACGCAGTATTTT. Residues: CASSPLFRTAGDTQYF. The chain uses TRBV18 and TRBJ2-3, with a tentative D call TRBD1 (6 bases). This CDR3 region has 16 residues. The V end was cut by 1 base, the J end by 5 bases, with 16 bases between. CDR1 KGHSH and CDR2 LQKENI come from the germline V gene.

This clone occurred once. The V gene is TRBV7-9, the J gene TRBJ1-5; D possibly corresponds to TRBD1 (5 bases). The germline V gene has CDR1 SEHNR and CDR2 FQNEAQ (reference sequence). The CDR3 contains 15 residues. The ends were cut back, 5 bases at V and 2 bases at J, with 13 bases in the middle. Here the CDR3 reads CASSPGRRGNQPQHF. Written as DNA, the CDR3 is TGTGCCAGCAGCCCGGGACGGAGAGGCAATCAGCCCCAGCATTTT.

The chain recombines TRBV5-1 with TRBJ1-2; 8 bases are a match to TRBD1. The J segment lost 8 bases and the V segment lost 4 bases, leaving 7 bases of the junction unmatched. The CDR3 loop spans 13 amino acids. In germline, CDR1 is SGHRS, CDR2 YFSETQ. The CDR3 bases are TGCGCCAGCAGCACTGGACAGGGCGGAGGCTACACCTTC. This codes for CASSTGQGGGYTF.

The V and J genes are TRBV9 and TRBJ1-4, with 12 bases identical to TRBD1. V trimming: 4 bases; J trimming: 6 bases; junction bases outside the gene matches: 13. There are 18 residues in the CDR3. CDR1 SGDLS and CDR2 YYNGEE come from the germline V gene. In DNA, the CDR3 is TGTGCCAGCAGCCCCCGGGGGGACAGGGGGCAGCAGGATGAAAAACTGTTTTTT. It codes for CASSPRGDRGQQDEKLFF.

The chain is built from TRBV11-2 and TRBJ1-1, with 8 bases matching TRBD1. The CDR3 has 14 amino acids. The J segment lost 7 bases and the V segment lost 5 bases, leaving 9 bases of the junction unmatched. Germline V CDR1 and CDR2: SGHAT, FQNNGV. This chain's CDR3 is CASSPRQGMNEAFF. CDR3 nucleotide sequence: TGTGCCAGCAGCCCGAGACAGGGGATGAATGAAGCTTTCTTT.

V is TRBV5-1 and J is TRBJ1-4; a possible D gene is TRBD1 (5 bases). Trimming removed 3 bases at V and 8 bases at J, with 14 bases between. Germline values: CDR1 SGHRS, CDR2 YFSETQ. The CDR3 sequence is 14 residues long. This CDR3 is CASSSGTMGEKLFF. The CDR3 DNA reads as TGCGCCAGCAGCTCCGGGACTATGGGGGAAAAACTGTTTTTT.

The chain recombines TRBV6-5 with TRBJ2-5; D not certain. The V end lost 0 bases, the J end lost 2 bases, and 7 bases lay between the germline ends. The germline V gene has CDR1 MNHEY and CDR2 SVGAGI. This CDR3 is 14 amino acids long. CDR3 protein: CASSYSTRQETQYF. For the CDR3, the DNA is TGTGCCAGCAGTTACTCGACAAGACAAGAGACCCAGTACTTC.

In this sample, this clone turned up a few times. The rearrangement uses TRBV11-2 and TRBJ1-1; TRBD1 might be the D (6 bases). Trimming cost V 5 bases and J 2 bases, with 15 bases left between them. CDR3 length equals 15 residues. The germline V gene encodes CDR1 SGHAT and CDR2 FQNNGV. Written as DNA, the CDR3 is TGTGCCAGCAGCCCTATGGGGGGGGCTAACACTGAAGCTTTCTTT. It translates to CASSPMGGANTEAFF.

J is TRBJ2-5 and V is TRBV4-1; no clear D gene. V dropped 5 bases and J dropped 0 bases, with 10 bases sitting between them. The length of the CDR3 is 14 residues. Germline lookup yields CDR1 MGHRA and CDR2 YSYEKL. CDR3 DNA: TGCGCCAGCAGCACTGACCCAAACCAAGAGACCCAGTACTTC. It is translated as CASSTDPNQETQYF.

The chain carries TRBV11-2 and TRBJ1-2; D remains ambiguous. Germline CDR1 is SGHAT and CDR2 is FQNNGV. CDR3 length: 11 residues. V lost 3 bases, J lost 8 bases, and 7 bases lay in between. The DNA for the CDR3 is TGTGCCAGCAGCTTTAACGAAGGCTACACCTTC. It encodes CASSFNEGYTF.

This clone was observed a handful of times. The chain has TRBV10-1 and TRBJ1-3, with no clear D. CDR1 is WNHNN and CDR2 is SYGVQD in the germline V gene (reference sequence). The CDR3 is 13 residues long. V lost 0 bases and J lost 2, with 2 bases in between. CDR3 in DNA: TGCGCCAGCAGTGAGTCTGCTGGAAACACCATATATTTT. This encodes CASSESAGNTIYF.

The gene calls are TRBV28 and TRBJ1-2, with D tentatively TRBD1 (5 bases). Germline V gene lookup returns CDR1 MDHEN and CDR2 SYDVKM. CDR3 length equals 13 residues. V lost 3 bases to trimming and J lost 4 bases, with 9 bases between them. The chain's CDR3 is CASSLGQFYGYTF. CDR3 coding DNA: TGTGCCAGCAGTTTGGGGCAGTTCTATGGCTACACCTTC.

This clone occurred once. The V and J genes are TRBV20-1 and TRBJ2-7, with D tentatively TRBD2 (5 bases). Trimming shortened V by 6 bases and J by 6 bases, and 12 bases separated the two germline ends. The CDR3 totals 11 residues. CDR1 DFQATT and CDR2 SNEGSKA come from the germline V gene (reference sequence). For the CDR3, the DNA is TGCAGTGCCGGGGTGGGTTCCGAGCAGTACTTC. Translated, it gives CSAGVGSEQYF.

This clone has more than one count but fewer than ten. The rearrangement joins TRBV6-5 to TRBJ1-2; D possibly corresponds to TRBD1 (5 bases). Trimming cost V 2 bases and J 3 bases, with 10 bases left between them. This CDR3 is 14 amino acids long. Germline V lookup: CDR1 MNHEY, CDR2 SVGAGI. The CDR3 region is CASSYGPGHYGYTF. The CDR3, as DNA: TGTGCCAGCAGTTACGGTCCAGGGCACTATGGCTACACCTTC.

V is TRBV5-1 and J is TRBJ2-1, with D perhaps matching TRBD2 (6 bases). The CDR3 is 14 residues long. The germline gives CDR1 SGHRS, CDR2 YFSETQ. V was pared by 3 bases and J by 10 bases, with 17 bases between. This CDR3 is CASSSGTPLREQFF. DNA of the CDR3: TGCGCCAGCAGCTCCGGGACTCCCTTGAGGGAGCAGTTCTTC.

There are a few counts of this clone. V is TRBV7-2 and J is TRBJ1-3; D call uncertain. The germline gives CDR1 SGHTA, CDR2 FQGNSA. With 5 bases removed from V and 11 bases from J, the gap between germline ends came to 16 bases. The CDR3 consists of 13 residues. The CDR3 region is CASSPNPSFSIYF. CDR3 sequence (DNA): TGTGCCAGCAGCCCCAACCCCTCTTTCTCCATATATTTT.

This clone turned up a few times. The rearrangement uses TRBV12-3 or TRBV12-4 and TRBJ1-2; D uncertain. The CDR3 extends over 11 amino acids. V lost 10 bases to trimming and J lost 5 bases, with 11 bases between them. As DNA, the CDR3 is TGTGCCACCCTGGCAAGGTATGGCTACACCTTC. Its protein product is CATLARYGYTF.

The CDR3 bases are TGTGCCATCAACGGACAGGGGGGCTTTTACGAGCAGTACTTC. Protein: CAINGQGGFYEQYF. The V call is TRBV10-3, the J call TRBJ2-7; TRBD1 aligns across 10 bases. V shed 7 bases and J 4 bases; nucleotides not matched to a gene: 7. This CDR3 comprises 14 residues. Germline V gives CDR1 ENHRY, CDR2 SYGVKD.

The chain recombines TRBV6-6 with TRBJ1-2, with D possibly being TRBD1 (6 bases). V lost 6 bases, J lost 4 bases, and 15 bases lay in between. The germline gives CDR1 MNHNY, CDR2 SVGAGI (reference sequence). This CDR3 spans 14 amino acids. For the CDR3, the DNA is TGTGCCAGCAGACCACAGGGAACCGGCTATGGCTACACCTTC. It yields the protein CASRPQGTGYGYTF.

This clone showed up just once. The CDR3 protein is CASSSGQGQETQYF. CDR3 coding DNA: TGTGCCAGCAGCTCGGGACAGGGCCAAGAGACCCAGTACTTC. The V and J genes are TRBV7-9 and TRBJ2-5, with 9 positions matching TRBD1. The CDR3 contains 14 residues. Germline CDR1 reads SEHNR; CDR2 reads FQNEAQ (reference sequence). With V trimmed by 4 bases and J by 1 base, 1 base remained unmatched.

The chain employs TRBV2 and TRBJ2-3; 9 nucleotides line up with TRBD2. Trimming cost V 5 bases and J 4 bases; bases outside gene matches: 4. The length of the CDR3 is 14 residues. Per germline, CDR1 SNHLY and CDR2 FYNNEI. The CDR3 loop is CASSFSGGADTQYF. DNA of the CDR3: TGTGCCAGCAGTTTTAGCGGGGGCGCAGATACGCAGTATTTT.

This sequence joins TRBV9 and TRBJ2-3; TRBD1 matches 9 bases. The V and J ends lost 4 bases and 1 base, in that order; junction bases with no gene match: 7. Germline CDR1 reads SGDLS; CDR2 reads YYNGEE. The CDR3 contains 16 residues. CDR3 nucleotide sequence: TGTGCCAGCAGCAAGACCGGGACAGGGCGCACAGATACGCAGTATTTT. Residues: CASSKTGTGRTDTQYF.

The rearrangement joins TRBV5-1 to TRBJ2-3, with D perhaps being TRBD1 or TRBD2 (5 bases each). Germline-derived CDR1 and CDR2 are SGHRS and YFSETQ. This CDR3 has 15 residues. V dropped 1 base and J dropped 4 bases, with 13 bases sitting between them. The CDR3 region is CASSLRGVIPDTQYF. DNA of the CDR3: TGCGCCAGCAGCTTGAGGGGAGTTATCCCAGATACGCAGTATTTT.

The V and J genes are TRBV7-9 and TRBJ1-5; 10 bases line up with TRBD1. The CDR3 runs to 15 residues. With V trimmed by 5 bases and J by 6 bases, 7 bases remained unmatched. Germline V lookup: CDR1 SEHNR, CDR2 FQNEAQ (reference sequence). As DNA, the CDR3 is TGTGCCAGCAGCCCCCAGACAGGGGGCCCTCAGCCCCAGCATTTT. Amino acids: CASSPQTGGPQPQHF.

V and J are TRBV6-5 and TRBJ2-2; D not certain. The V end lost 6 bases, the J end lost 1 base, and 9 bases lay between the germline ends. This CDR3 region has 14 residues. Looked up from germline, CDR1 is MNHEY and CDR2 is SVGAGI. DNA for the CDR3: TGTGCCAGCAGCTTTACCAGGAACACCGGGGAGCTGTTTTTT. Encoded protein: CASSFTRNTGELFF.